The T cell receptor beta chain under discussion was sequenced for a study of cytomegalovirus exposure and HLA in healthy donors. The ends were cut back, 4 bases at V and 5 bases at J, with 11 bases in the middle. CDR3 size: 14 residues. Germline lookup yields CDR1 LGHNA and CDR2 YNFKEQ. The PCR contained 60 Vbeta and 13 Jbeta primers. Profiling relied on immunoSEQ multiplex PCR, and the TCRdb table lists in-frame clones only, not all of them. This sample has about 160,000 clones, with 80% to 90% found just once. The chain uses TRBV4-2 and TRBJ2-2; D may be TRBD1 (6 bases). Sample: PBMCs. The receptor was isolated from a man between 18 and 29 years old in good health and CMV-seropositive. The CDR3 region is CASSRGLITGELFF. CDR3 in DNA: TGTGCCAGCAGCCGGGGGCTGATAACCGGGGAGCTGTTTTTT.